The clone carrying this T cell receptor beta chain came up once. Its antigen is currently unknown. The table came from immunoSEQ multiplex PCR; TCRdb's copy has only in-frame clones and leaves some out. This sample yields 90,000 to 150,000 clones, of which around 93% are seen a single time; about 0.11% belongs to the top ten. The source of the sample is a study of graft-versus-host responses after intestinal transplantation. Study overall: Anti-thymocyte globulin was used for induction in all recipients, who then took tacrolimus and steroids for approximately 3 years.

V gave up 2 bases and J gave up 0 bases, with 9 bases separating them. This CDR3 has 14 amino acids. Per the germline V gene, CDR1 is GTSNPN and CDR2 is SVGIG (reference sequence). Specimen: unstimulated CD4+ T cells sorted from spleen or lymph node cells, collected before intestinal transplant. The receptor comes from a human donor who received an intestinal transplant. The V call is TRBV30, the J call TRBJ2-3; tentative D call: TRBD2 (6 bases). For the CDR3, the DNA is TGTGCCTGGAGTACGGGAGCGAGCACAGATACGCAGTATTTT. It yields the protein CAWSTGASTDTQYF.